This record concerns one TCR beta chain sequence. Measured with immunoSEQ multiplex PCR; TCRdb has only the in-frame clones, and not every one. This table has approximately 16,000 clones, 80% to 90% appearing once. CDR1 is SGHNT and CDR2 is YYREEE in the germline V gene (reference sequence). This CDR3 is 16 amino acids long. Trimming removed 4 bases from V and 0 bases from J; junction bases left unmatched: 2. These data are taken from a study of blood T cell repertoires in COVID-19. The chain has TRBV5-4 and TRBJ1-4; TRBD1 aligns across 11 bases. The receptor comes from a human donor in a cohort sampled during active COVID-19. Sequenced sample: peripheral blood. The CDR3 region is CASSEGQGATNEKLFF. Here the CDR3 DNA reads TGTGCCAGCAGCGAGGGACAGGGGGCAACTAATGAAAAACTGTTTTTT.